This T cell receptor (beta chain) was retrieved from a study of blood T cell repertoires in COVID-19. Turning to the study itself: COVID-19 samples from acute and convalescent phases originated in the United States, Italy and Spain. PBMCs, B-cell-depleted T cells, or T cells provided the cDNA or gDNA that made up the material.

Under the authors' procedure: Using reference gene primer amplification, nucleated cell counts were estimated. Clones were sequenced by immunoSEQ multiplex PCR, and TCRdb holds only the in-frame ones, with some missing. The D gene and trimming were derived from the DNA, and the V and J assignments and clone size from that table. The sample consists of about 13,000 clones, 70% to 90% of them appearing once. Per the germline V gene, CDR1 is MNHEY and CDR2 is SVGAGI. The CDR3 runs 13 residues. J gave up 6 bases and V 6 bases, and 7 bases lay outside the gene matches. This TCR derives from a human donor in a cohort sampled during active COVID-19. The chain links TRBV6-5 to TRBJ1-2, with 7 bases aligning to TRBD1. Material for sequencing was peripheral blood. CDR3 in DNA: TGTGCCAGCAGACGAGACAGGGCTGATGGCTACACCTTC. This codes for CASRRDRADGYTF.